This T cell receptor (beta chain) was observed in a study of T cells in Graves' hyperthyroidism and ophthalmopathy. Template material for amplifying TCR beta CDR3 regions consisted of RNA transcripts. Using the HTBI primer set, a first-round RT-PCR was run on the TCR CDR3. TCRdb used MiXCR to reprocess the multiplex PCR reads, holding one entry per CDR3 protein. This sample has 270,000 or so distinct CDR3 sequences; under 30% occur once, and the top ten carry about 30%. Germline assignment: CDR1 MNHEY and CDR2 SVGEGT. After removal of 8 bases from V and 2 bases from J, the junction contained 12 bases not matched to a gene. The CDR3 contains 16 residues.

The V gene is TRBV6-2 or TRBV6-3, the J gene TRBJ1-2, with 9 bases that match TRBD1. Sequencing was performed on blood. This clonotype was obtained from a man in his forties with Graves' hyperthyroidism that later progressed to Graves' ophthalmopathy. CDR3 DNA sequence: TGTGCCAGCGCACCGGGACAGGGCTCCCAGAACTATGGCTACACCTTC. This gives the protein CASAPGQGSQNYGYTF.